The 16 T cell receptor beta chains below come from one sample, sequenced in a study of blood T cell repertoires in COVID-19 (dated by TCRdb to 2018 to 2021). Receptor libraries were prepared by the immunoSEQ multiplex PCR assay. TCRdb mirrors the immuneACCESS table, restricted to in-frame sequences. Some clones are absent from its copies; in checked studies, under half trace to an unresolved V gene, and the reason for the others is unknown. Across this sample there are around 190,000 clones, with around 84% seen only once. In total, the top ten clones hold around 13% of the sample. Specimen: peripheral blood. Receptor source: a human donor in a cohort sampled during active COVID-19.

V gene TRBV3-1 (or the pseudogene TRBV3-2) combines with J gene TRBJ2-2; tentatively, D is TRBD2 (5 bases). This CDR3 contains 14 residues. Germline loops: CDR1 LGHDT, CDR2 YNNKEL (reference sequence). V dropped 4 bases and J dropped 4 bases, with 10 bases sitting between them. The DNA of the CDR3 is TGTGCCAGCAGCCTCACTAGGTTCACCGGGGAGCTGTTTTTT. Its translation is CASSLTRFTGELFF.

The J gene is TRBJ2-5, the V gene TRBV5-6; tentative D call: TRBD1 (6 bases). CDR1 and CDR2 (germline): SGHDT, YYEEEE. The CDR3 is made up of 13 amino acids. The germline V and J ends were trimmed by 4 bases and 5 bases, with 12 bases remaining between them. The CDR3: CASSGQGWETQYF. The CDR3 DNA reads as TGTGCCAGCAGCGGCCAGGGGTGGGAGACCCAGTACTTC.

The rearrangement joins TRBV7-8 to TRBJ2-7; D is possibly TRBD2 (6 bases). V lost 5 bases and J 0 bases, leaving 17 bases between the germline ends. CDR3 size: 16 residues. Germline values: CDR1 SGHVS, CDR2 FQNEAQ. As DNA, the CDR3 is TGTGCCAGCAGCCGACTCGCAGGAGGGTACTCCTACGAGCAGTACTTC. It specifies CASSRLAGGYSYEQYF.

This chain links TRBV7-2 with TRBJ1-5; D gene unclear. The germline V gene encodes CDR1 SGHTA and CDR2 FQGNSA. The CDR3 consists of 15 residues. The V and J ends lost 2 bases and 0 bases respectively, with 8 bases between them. The CDR3 DNA reads as TGTGCCAGCAGCTTAACCGGGAATAGCAATCAGCCCCAGCATTTT. Protein: CASSLTGNSNQPQHF.

CDR3 residues: CASSPTFSSTDTQYF. The CDR3 nucleotides read TGTGCCAGCAGCCCAACTTTTTCTAGCACAGATACGCAGTATTTT. The genes are TRBV3-1 (or the pseudogene TRBV3-2) and TRBJ2-3, with no clear D. Germline CDR1 is LGHDT and CDR2 is YNNKEL (reference sequence). V was pared by 4 bases and J by 0 bases, with 11 bases between. This CDR3 has 15 amino acids.

The chain has TRBV19 and TRBJ2-7, with TRBD1 matching 8 bases. This CDR3 contains 14 residues. In germline, CDR1 is LNHDA, CDR2 SQIVND (reference sequence). The junction had 9 bases not matched to a gene; V was cut back by 6 bases and J by 5 bases. The DNA for the CDR3 is TGTGCCAGTAGCCGCGGACAGGGTATCCACGAGCAGTACTTC. Translating it yields CASSRGQGIHEQYF.

This chain uses TRBV5-6 with TRBJ2-7; 11 nucleotides agree with TRBD2. Germline trimming cut 2 bases from V and 7 bases from J; bases unmatched to any gene: 5. CDR3 length: 14 residues. Germline CDR1 and CDR2: SGHDT and YYEEEE. Written as DNA, the CDR3 is TGTGCCAGCAGCTTTCTAGCGGGAGGAAGAGAGCAGTACTTC. Translating it yields CASSFLAGGREQYF.

This clone has just one count. The V gene is TRBV5-1, the J gene TRBJ2-3; 7 positions match TRBD2. CDR1 SGHRS and CDR2 YFSETQ come from the germline V gene. With 5 bases clipped from V and 5 bases from J, the junction kept 11 bases outside the gene matches. The CDR3 is made up of 15 amino acids. In DNA, the CDR3 is TGCGCCAGCAGGGTGGTGGCTAGCGGAAGAGATACGCAGTATTTT. Residues: CASRVVASGRDTQYF.

This clone came up once. The chain couples TRBV14 to TRBJ2-3; TRBD2 is a possible D gene (6 bases). There are 16 residues in the CDR3. V was pared by 0 bases and J by 5 bases, with 15 bases between. The germline V gene has CDR1 SGHDN and CDR2 FVKESK. The CDR3, as DNA: TGTGCCAGCAGCCAAGACGCATTTCAGGGACTAGATACGCAGTATTTT. Encoded protein: CASSQDAFQGLDTQYF.

This clone appeared a few times. J is TRBJ1-4 and V is TRBV19; 8 bases line up with TRBD1. Trimming took 6 bases from V and 4 from J; bases not matched to a gene: 4. The CDR3 covers 14 residues. Germline CDR1 reads LNHDA; CDR2 reads SQIVND (reference sequence). The CDR3 DNA sequence: TGTGCCAGTAGGGAGACAGGGGTTAATGAAAAACTGTTTTTT. Protein product: CASRETGVNEKLFF.

This chain links TRBV4-1 with TRBJ2-7, with D tentatively TRBD1 (5 bases). CDR3 length: 15 residues. Germline-derived CDR1 and CDR2 are MGHRA and YSYEKL. V was clipped by 4 bases and J by 0 bases, with 13 bases between them. The CDR3 region is CASSRQPNFSYEQYF. In DNA form, the CDR3 reads TGCGCCAGCAGCCGACAGCCAAACTTCTCCTACGAGCAGTACTTC.

V gene TRBV5-1 combines with J gene TRBJ2-1; possible D gene TRBD1, 6 bases. Germline V lookup: CDR1 SGHRS, CDR2 YFSETQ. This CDR3 comprises 17 residues. Trimming stripped 4 bases from V and 3 bases from J, with 20 bases between. The DNA of the CDR3 is TGCGCCAGCAGCACATACAGGGTAGGTTCCCTCTACAATGAGCAGTTCTTC. Protein sequence: CASSTYRVGSLYNEQFF.

This clone has only one observation. CDR3 nucleotide sequence: TGTGCCAGCAGTTCCATCGGGACAGATGGAAACACCATATATTTT. This sequence encodes CASSSIGTDGNTIYF. The chain uses TRBV6-5 and TRBJ1-3, with TRBD1 identical over 7 bases. CDR1 is MNHEY, CDR2 SVGAGI, per germline. The CDR3 runs 15 residues. The junction had 6 bases not matched to a gene; V was cut back by 4 bases and J by 3 bases.

The V and J genes are TRBV5-1 and TRBJ2-7; 9 bases are a match to TRBD2. Germline lookup yields CDR1 SGHRS and CDR2 YFSETQ. This CDR3 is built from 15 residues. V dropped 4 bases and J dropped 5; count of bases not matched to a gene: 10. CDR3 bases: TGCGCCAGCAGCCCTACTTTAGCGGGAGTGGACGAGCAGTACTTC. It translates to CASSPTLAGVDEQYF.

J is TRBJ1-3 and V is TRBV9; D remains unclear. This CDR3 comprises 12 residues. CDR1 and CDR2 (germline): SGDLS, YYNGEE. Trimming cost V 4 bases and J 8 bases, with 10 bases left between them. The DNA of the CDR3 is TGTGCCAGCAGCCCCGAGGGTTACACCATATATTTT. It is translated as CASSPEGYTIYF.

The J gene is TRBJ2-4, the V gene TRBV28; TRBD1 might be the D (5 bases). The CDR3 is made up of 13 amino acids. Trimming took off 4 bases at V and 8 bases at J, with 12 bases between the two ends. Germline V gene lookup returns CDR1 MDHEN and CDR2 SYDVKM. The CDR3 DNA sequence: TGTGCCAGCAGTTCGACAGTATTGGACATTCAGTACTTC. This sequence encodes CASSSTVLDIQYF.